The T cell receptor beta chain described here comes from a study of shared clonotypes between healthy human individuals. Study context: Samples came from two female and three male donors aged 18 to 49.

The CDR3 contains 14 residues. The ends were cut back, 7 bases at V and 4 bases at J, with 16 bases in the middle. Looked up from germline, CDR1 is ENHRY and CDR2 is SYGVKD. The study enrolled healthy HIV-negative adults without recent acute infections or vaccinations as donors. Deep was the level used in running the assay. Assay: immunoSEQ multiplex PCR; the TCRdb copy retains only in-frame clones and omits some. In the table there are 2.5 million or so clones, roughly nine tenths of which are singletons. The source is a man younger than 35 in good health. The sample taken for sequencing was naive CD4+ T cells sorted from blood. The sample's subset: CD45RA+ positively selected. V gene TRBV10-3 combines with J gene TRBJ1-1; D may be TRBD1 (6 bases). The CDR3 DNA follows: TGTGCCATCAACACCAGGGGAGAGAGCACTGAAGCTTTCTTT. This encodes CAINTRGESTEAFF.